The 9 T cell receptor beta chains in this list originate from one sample, sequenced in a study of blood T cells in healthy people across ages. Then a second PCR, running roughly 7 to 11 cycles, was carried out with a sample-barcoded 5' primer and a J-beta primer mix. One entry per CDR3 protein results from TCRdb running MiXCR on the 5' RACE reads. The sample has around 800,000 distinct CDR3 sequences, more than 40% seen once; the top ten hold approximately 19%. The sample comprised blood. The receptors were sampled from a man aged 60 to 75 in good health.

The table lists this clonotype with a few counts. This rearrangement joins TRBV5-1 to TRBJ2-7; the match to TRBD2 covers 7 bases. Unmatched junction bases numbered 4, after V lost 0 bases and J lost 4 bases. There are 14 residues in the CDR3. The V gene's germline CDR1 is SGHRS and CDR2 YFSETQ. The CDR3 here is CASSLASGHYEQYF. In nucleotides, the CDR3 is TGCGCCAGCAGCTTGGCTAGCGGACATTACGAGCAGTACTTC.

This chain connects TRBV12-3 or TRBV12-4 to TRBJ2-1, with D maybe TRBD2 (5 bases). CDR3 size: 13 residues. Trimming stripped 5 bases from V and 4 bases from J, with 9 bases between. CDR3 sequence reads: CASSGSNYNEQFF. The CDR3 DNA is TGTGCCAGCAGTGGGAGTAATTACAATGAGCAGTTCTTC.

This clonotype was counted a single time. The DNA for the CDR3 is TGTGCCAGCAGTGATCCGGGGGCCCGGGGGGTGTTTTTT. Translation: CASSDPGARGVFF. The chain couples TRBV25-1 to TRBJ1-4; D may be TRBD1 (6 bases). The germline V and J ends were trimmed by 3 bases and 15 bases, with 17 bases remaining between them. This CDR3 comprises 13 residues. Germline V lookup: CDR1 MGHDK, CDR2 SYGVNS.

Notes on this clonotype: Sequence at one end of the junction differs from germline and may be a read error. The chain uses TRBV12-3 or TRBV12-4 and TRBJ2-5; perhaps TRBD1 as D (8 bases). The assigned J gene may be wrong: the sequence end matches TRBJ2-4 better. This CDR3 is built from 14 residues. CDR3 amino acids: CANSDRGGGGIQYF. DNA of the CDR3: TGTGCCAACAGTGACAGGGGAGGGGGGGGCATTCAGTACTTC.

The chain combines TRBV7-9 with TRBJ1-2; no firm D call. V was cut by 5 bases and J by 0 bases, with 10 bases left in between. The germline V gene encodes CDR1 SEHNR and CDR2 FQNEAQ (reference sequence). The CDR3 covers 14 residues. Here the CDR3 reads CASSREVPNYGYTF. CDR3 bases: TGTGCCAGCAGCCGAGAGGTCCCTAACTATGGCTACACCTTC.

V usage is TRBV6-2 or TRBV6-3 and J usage is TRBJ2-7, with D unresolved. Germline V lookup: CDR1 MNHEY, CDR2 SVGEGT. V dropped 2 bases and J dropped 7 bases, with 18 bases sitting between them. This CDR3 has 15 residues. CDR3 protein: CASSYLGNSYNEQYF. The DNA of the CDR3 is TGTGCCAGCAGTTACCTGGGGAATTCCTACAATGAGCAGTACTTC.

V gene TRBV7-2 combines with J gene TRBJ1-2; 8 bases align to TRBD1. The trim removed 7 bases at V and 7 bases at J, leaving 11 bases unmatched. CDR1 is SGHTA, CDR2 FQGNSA, per germline. CDR3 length equals 14 residues. The DNA for the CDR3 is TGTGCCAGCATCACCACAGGGGGGGTGGGTGGCTACACCTTC. It encodes CASITTGGVGGYTF.

This chain links TRBV20-1 with TRBJ2-1, with D possibly TRBD1 on 6 matching bases. Trimming cost V 7 bases and J 11 bases, with 18 bases left between them. The CDR3 extends over 12 amino acids. Germline values: CDR1 DFQATT, CDR2 SNEGSKA (reference sequence). In DNA form, the CDR3 reads TGCAGTGACCGACCGACAGGTCCGCAGCAGTTCTTC. Amino acids: CSDRPTGPQQFF.

By share, this clonotype counts as medium-sized. The chain joins TRBV28 to TRBJ1-2; D gene unclear. CDR1 MDHEN and CDR2 SYDVKM come from the germline V gene. This CDR3 comprises 13 residues. Trimming stripped 3 bases from V and 0 bases from J, with 5 bases between. The CDR3 spells CASSLESNYGYTF. In DNA form, the CDR3 reads TGTGCCAGCAGTTTGGAATCTAACTATGGCTACACCTTC.